This record concerns one T cell receptor (beta chain) sequence. Its antigen is not identified. V shed 5 bases and J shed 11 bases, with 24 bases lying between them. The germline V gene encodes CDR1 SEHNR and CDR2 FQNEAQ (reference sequence). The CDR3 is 15 residues long. The entry originates in a study of CD8+CD57+ T cells in acquired aplastic anemia. Whole-study context: Yields of DNA that came from sorted CD4+ and CD8+ cells averaged about 3 ug. Study-level points and caveats: Comparison of patients with controls identified about 30 shared CD8+ CDR3 sequences.

It was patients with CD8+CD57+ cell expansion by flow cytometry who were chosen for sequencing. Each of the patients presented with severe acquired aplastic anemia. The use of genomic DNA as template underpinned the TCR beta VDJ and CDR3 profiling. Via MiXCR, TCRdb re-called the reads, giving one row per CDR3 protein. This table holds 260,000 or so distinct CDR3 sequences, 82% found once. The chain has TRBV7-9 and TRBJ2-5; tentative D call: TRBD1 (5 bases). The specimen sequenced was sorted CD4+, CD8+, or CD8+CD57+ T cells (not recorded which) from PBMCs. The TCR originated in a human donor with aplastic anemia. The CDR3 coding sequence is TGTGCCAGCAGCCTGGGGCAAGGCGCGGAAGAGGCGCAGTACTTC. It is translated as CASSLGQGAEEAQYF.